The source of this TCR beta chain is a study of regulatory T cells in long-lasting Graves disease. V lost 0 bases, J lost 5 bases, and 4 bases stayed unmatched. Germline CDR1 is SEHNR and CDR2 is FQNEAQ (reference sequence). This CDR3 has 16 amino acids. As for this clonotype: Its antigen is not identified.

General study findings and limits: Researchers reported studying only peripheral blood, not thyroid tissue.

iRepertoire HTBI primers and Arm-PCR of CDR3 regions built TCR beta libraries. Each CDR3 protein gets one entry after TCRdb re-called the multiplex PCR reads with MiXCR. This table holds just over 600,000 distinct CDR3 sequences, approximately 15% found once. Time point denoted: newly diagnosed GD, antithyroid drugs for less than 3 months. Following extraction of RNA from PBMCs, that RNA was used to make the TCR library. These data were also reused for a study on T cells in Graves' hyperthyroidism and ophthalmopathy. Per that paper: A set of HTBI primers served as the primers for a first-round RT-PCR of the TCR CDR3.

The chain combines TRBV7-9 with TRBJ2-1; 10 bases match TRBD2. Source: peripheral blood mononuclear cells (PBMCs), taken at new diagnosis, from a patient treated with antithyroid drugs. The origin of this receptor is a woman aged 25 to 39 with Graves disease. CDR3 sequence reads: CASSLALTSGNNEQFF. The CDR3 DNA sequence: TGTGCCAGCAGCTTAGCGCTTACTAGCGGGAACAATGAGCAGTTCTTC.